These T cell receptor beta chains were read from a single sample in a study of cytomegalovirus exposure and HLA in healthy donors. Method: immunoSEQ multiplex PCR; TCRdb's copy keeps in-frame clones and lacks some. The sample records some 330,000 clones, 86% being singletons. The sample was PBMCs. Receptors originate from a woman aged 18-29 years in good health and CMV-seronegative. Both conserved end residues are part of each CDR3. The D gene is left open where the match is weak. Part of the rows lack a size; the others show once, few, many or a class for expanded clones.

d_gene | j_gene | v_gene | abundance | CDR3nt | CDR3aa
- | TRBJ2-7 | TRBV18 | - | TGTGCCAGCTCACCACGGTCCCCAGGGGAAACCGAGCAGTACTTC | CASSPRSPGETEQYF
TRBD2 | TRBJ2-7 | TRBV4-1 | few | TGCGCCAGCAGTCCCTTTGCGGGAGGCCTCTACGAGCAGTACTTC | CASSPFAGGLYEQYF
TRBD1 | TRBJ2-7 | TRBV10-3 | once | TGTGCCATCGAACCGACAGGGTCGACCTACGAGCAGTACTTC | CAIEPTGSTYEQYF
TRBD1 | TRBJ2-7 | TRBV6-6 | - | TGTGCCAGCAGGGGTGGGGGACAGGGGGTTGAGCAGTACTTC | CASRGGGQGVEQYF
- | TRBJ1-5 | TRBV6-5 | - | TGTGCCAGCAGGGAGACAGGGCCCCAGCATTTT | CASRETGPQHF
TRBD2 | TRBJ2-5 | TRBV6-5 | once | TGTGCCAGCAGTTACGAGCGGGAGGGTTTAGGGGAGACCCAGTACTTC | CASSYEREGLGETQYF
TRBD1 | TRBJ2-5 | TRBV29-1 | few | TGCAGCGTTGACAGGGGGCCTCAGGAGACCCAGTACTTC | CSVDRGPQETQYF
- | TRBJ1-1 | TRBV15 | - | TGTGCCACCAGCAGCCCTCCTACAGGCAGAGCTTTCTTT | CATSSPPTGRAFF
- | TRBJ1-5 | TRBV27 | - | TGTGCCAGCAGTTTACTGCCGGATCAGCCCCAGCATTTT | CASSLLPDQPQHF
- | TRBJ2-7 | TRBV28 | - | TGTGCCAGCAGTTTCCACGGGGACTCCTACGAGCAGTACTTC | CASSFHGDSYEQYF
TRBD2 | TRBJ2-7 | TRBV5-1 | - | TGCGCCAGCAGCTTAGGGACTAGCCTCTACGAGCAGTACTTC | CASSLGTSLYEQYF
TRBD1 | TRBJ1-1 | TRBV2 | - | TGTGCCAGCAGTGCTAGGCGGGCGGGACAGGGTTTTTCTGAAGCTTTCTTT | CASSARRAGQGFSEAFF
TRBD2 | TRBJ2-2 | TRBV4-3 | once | TGCGCCAGCAGCCAAGATGAACTAGCGGTGAACACCGGGGAGCTGTTTTTT | CASSQDELAVNTGELFF
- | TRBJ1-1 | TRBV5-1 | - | TGCGCCAGCAGCTTCTCCTCTTCGACAGGCCTGAACACTGAAGCTTTCTTT | CASSFSSSTGLNTEAFF
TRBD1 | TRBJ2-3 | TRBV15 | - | TGTGCCACCAGCAGAGGTGACAGGGGTGGCACAGATACGCAGTATTTT | CATSRGDRGGTDTQYF
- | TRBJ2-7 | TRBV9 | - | TGTGCCAGCGGGTCCTCCCTCGGGGAGCAGTACTTC | CASGSSLGEQYF
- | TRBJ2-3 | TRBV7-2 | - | TGTGCCAGCAGCTTTAGGGGTGCAGATACGCAGTATTTT | CASSFRGADTQYF
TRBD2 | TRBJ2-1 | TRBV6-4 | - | TGTGCCAGCAGTGACACCGGGCGGGAGAATTACAATGAGCAGTTCTTC | CASSDTGRENYNEQFF
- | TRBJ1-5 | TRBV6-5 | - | TGTGCCAGCAGTTCTTTGGAGTCCGTAGGGCCCCAGCATTTT | CASSSLESVGPQHF